This TCR beta chain was captured by sequencing in a study of T cells in localized non-small cell lung cancer. The CDR3 contains 15 residues. The V end lost 6 bases, the J end lost 4 bases, and 13 bases lay between the germline ends. Germline assignment: CDR1 MNHGY and CDR2 SAAAGT. Sequenced by immunoSEQ multiplex PCR; TCRdb stores in-frame clones only, minus some. The sample consists of around 3,700 clones, under 25% of them appearing once. The sample was lung tumor tissue, taken before any cancer treatment. This clonotype originated in a man between 18 and 50 years old with stage II lung adenocarcinoma. The chain is built from TRBV6-8 and TRBJ2-6; a possible D gene is TRBD1 (6 bases). DNA for the CDR3: TGTGCCAGCAGGAGGACAGCCCTAGGGGCCAACGTCCTGACTTTC. It is translated as CASRRTALGANVLTF.